This TCR beta chain was identified in a study of blood T cell repertoires in COVID-19. Study context: Both acute and convalescent COVID-19 samples were obtained from the United States, Italy and Spain. PBMCs, B-cell-depleted T cells, or T cells provided the cDNA or gDNA that made up the material.

There are 15 residues in the CDR3. The V segment lost 8 bases and the J segment 13 bases; nucleotides outside the gene matches: 15. CDR1 LNHDA and CDR2 SQIVND come from the germline V gene (reference sequence). In the study's own analysis: By means of reference gene primer amplification, nucleated cell counts were estimated. Only in-frame clones appear in the TCRdb table, and some are missing; sequencing was by immunoSEQ multiplex PCR. D and trimming come from the DNA, and the V and J calls and clone size come from that table. The data show fewer than 140,000 clones, 70% to 80% seen once. This clone was observed a single time.

This TCR came from a human donor with acute or convalescent COVID-19. The donor label of this sample is uncertain. Material: peripheral blood. This sequence joins TRBV19 and TRBJ2-1, with TRBD1 matching 12 bases. The CDR3: CASAVAGQGAWGQFF. In DNA, the CDR3 is TGTGCCAGTGCTGTGGCGGGACAGGGGGCATGGGGACAGTTCTTC.